The 11 T cell receptor beta chains reported below all come from one sample, sequenced in a study of TIL therapy for anti-PD-1-resistant metastatic lung cancer. Time point here: pre-treatment sample, taken before nivolumab and TIL therapy. This was the immunoSEQ v3 assay. Sequencing was performed with immunoSEQ multiplex PCR; in TCRdb, only in-frame clones are kept and a portion is missing. The profile shows around 20,000 clones, 75% to 80% of them singletons. Sequenced material: blood, taken at baseline. These TCRs come from a person aged 25 to 85 with non-small cell lung cancer.

V and J are TRBV19 and TRBJ1-5; 10 bases fit TRBD1. Germline CDR1 LNHDA, CDR2 SQIVND (reference sequence). V lost 10 bases, J lost 1 base, and 4 bases stayed unmatched. The CDR3 consists of 14 residues. The CDR3 reads CATRGQGSNQPQHF. DNA of the CDR3: TGTGCCACTCGGGGACAGGGGAGCAATCAGCCCCAGCATTTT.

J is TRBJ2-1 and V is TRBV7-2; D is ambiguous. The CDR3 covers 12 residues. The germline V gene has CDR1 SGHTA and CDR2 FQGNSA. V was pared by 4 bases and J by 6 bases, with 7 bases between. CDR3 sequence reads: CASSWGLNEQFF. The CDR3 nucleotides read TGTGCCAGCAGCTGGGGTCTCAATGAGCAGTTCTTC. The variable domain in full, completed from reference TRBV7-2 and TRBJ2-1, reads GAGVSQSPSNKVTEKGKDVELRCDPISGHTALYWYRQSLGQGLEFLIYFQGNSAPDKSGLPSDRFSAERTGGSVSTLTIQRTQQEDSAVYLCASSWGLNEQFFGPGTRLTVL.

The rearrangement uses TRBV27 and TRBJ2-1; 15 bases are a match to TRBD2. The CDR3 is 20 amino acids. CDR1 and CDR2 (germline): MNHEY, SMNVEV (reference sequence). The junction had 17 bases not matched to a gene; V was cut back by 6 bases and J by 5 bases. The chain's CDR3 is CASSPSPGLAGGRAHNEQFF. In DNA form, the CDR3 reads TGTGCCAGCAGCCCGTCACCGGGACTAGCGGGAGGAAGGGCTCACAATGAGCAGTTCTTC.

The V gene is TRBV6-4, the J gene TRBJ2-2; either TRBD1 or TRBD2 may fit D (6 bases each). This CDR3 contains 13 residues. CDR1 is MRHNA and CDR2 is SNTAGT in the germline V gene. Trimming removed 4 bases from V and 5 bases from J, with 8 bases in between. CDR3 nucleotide sequence: TGTGCCAGCAGTGCGGGGGCGACCGGGGAGCTGTTTTTT. Protein product: CASSAGATGELFF.

This chain uses TRBV7-2 with TRBJ1-5, with D possibly TRBD1 on 6 matching bases. This CDR3 contains 14 residues. Trimming removed 6 bases at V and 6 bases at J, with 15 bases between. Germline lookup yields CDR1 SGHTA and CDR2 FQGNSA. CDR3 residues: CASRPEQGGQPQHF. CDR3 coding DNA: TGTGCCAGCAGGCCAGAACAGGGAGGTCAGCCCCAGCATTTT. Combining the CDR3 with reference TRBV7-2 and TRBJ1-5 gives the whole variable domain GAGVSQSPSNKVTEKGKDVELRCDPISGHTALYWYRQSLGQGLEFLIYFQGNSAPDKSGLPSDRFSAERTGGSVSTLTIQRTQQEDSAVYLCASRPEQGGQPQHFGDGTRLSIL.

The genes are TRBV2 and TRBJ2-7; 9 bases are shared with TRBD2. CDR3 length: 15 residues. The germline V gene encodes CDR1 SNHLY and CDR2 FYNNEI. J gave up 0 bases and V 3 bases, and 3 bases lay outside the gene matches. The CDR3 loop reads CASSDLSGGSYEQYF. The CDR3 DNA sequence: TGTGCCAGCAGTGATCTTAGCGGGGGCTCCTACGAGCAGTACTTC.

The rearrangement joins TRBV29-1 to TRBJ2-7; the D gene could be TRBD1 or TRBD2 (5 bases each). CDR3 length: 11 amino acids. Trimming took 6 bases from V and 7 from J, leaving 13 bases between them. The V gene's germline CDR1 is SQVTM and CDR2 ANQGSEA. CDR3 bases: TGCAGCGTCAGGGACCTGGGGGAGCAGTACTTC. Amino acids: CSVRDLGEQYF.

This rearrangement joins TRBV27 to TRBJ2-2; D is unresolved. V lost 9 bases, J lost 4 bases, and 15 bases lay in between. CDR1 is MNHEY, CDR2 SMNVEV, per germline (reference sequence). This CDR3 is built from 14 residues. The CDR3, as DNA: TGTGCCAGGATTCTGGCGGAACTCACCGGGGAGCTGTTTTTT. Amino acid sequence: CARILAELTGELFF.

The V gene is TRBV7-3, the J gene TRBJ2-2; no clear D gene. CDR3 length: 12 amino acids. V lost 5 bases and J 5 bases, leaving 6 bases between the germline ends. In germline, CDR1 is SGHTA, CDR2 FQGTGA. The CDR3: CASSPTTGELFF. The CDR3, as DNA: TGTGCCAGCAGCCCGACGACCGGGGAGCTGTTTTTT.

This clone was detected only a few times. The genes are TRBV7-9 and TRBJ1-1; TRBD1 might be the D (6 bases). The CDR3 consists of 15 residues. The germline V gene has CDR1 SEHNR and CDR2 FQNEAQ (reference sequence). With 3 bases removed from V and 1 base from J, the gap between germline ends came to 12 bases. CDR3 coding DNA: TGTGCCAGCAGCTTTTACACAGGGACGAACACTGAAGCTTTCTTT. Its translation: CASSFYTGTNTEAFF. Filled out from reference TRBV7-9 and TRBJ1-1, the complete variable domain reads DTGVSQNPRHKITKRGQNVTFRCDPISEHNRLYWYRQTLGQGPEFLTYFQNEAQLEKSRLLSDRFSAERPKGSFSTLEIQRTEQGDSAMYLCASSFYTGTNTEAFFGQGTRLTVV.

The V call is TRBV5-1, the J call TRBJ2-2, with D maybe TRBD2 (7 bases). V dropped 5 bases and J dropped 5 bases, with 16 bases sitting between them. CDR1 and CDR2 from the germline V gene are SGHRS and YFSETQ. The CDR3 covers 15 residues. For the CDR3, the DNA is TGCGCCAGCAGACCGGGGGGCCACACTACCGGGGAGCTGTTTTTT. This sequence encodes CASRPGGHTTGELFF.